These T cell receptor beta chains were read from a single sample in a study of PD-1 blockade in classical Hodgkin lymphoma. The data were produced by immunoSEQ multiplex PCR, yet TCRdb's version contains in-frame clones alone and is incomplete. Altogether more than 30,000 clones are present, 76% being singletons, with the ten largest covering roughly 15%. Specimen: peripheral blood mononuclear cells (PBMCs), collected before the second cycle of nivolumab. The origin of the receptors is a human donor with classical Hodgkin lymphoma. The CDR3 runs from the conserved cysteine through the conserved F or W.

V	J	CDR3
TRBV29-1	TRBJ2-3	CSVEDRGRTDTQYF
TRBV10-3	TRBJ1-2	CATSANYGYTF
TRBV10-3	TRBJ1-2	CAISDSRGRGYTF
TRBV4-3	TRBJ2-7	CASSQGGRTGSRYEQYF
TRBV2	TRBJ2-1	CASSESRGGEQFF
TRBV7-8	TRBJ2-1	CATRRGGNNNEQFF
TRBV5-6	TRBJ2-7	CASSFADYNEQYF
TRBV2	TRBJ2-3	CASSGDPPFGDTQYF
TRBV29-1	TRBJ2-1	CSVVAGGYNEQFF
TRBV7-9	TRBJ1-2	CASSPVTANYGYTF
TRBV7-9	TRBJ1-4	CASSSQGFGEKLFF
TRBV29-1	TRBJ1-2	CSASGGGAGYGYTF
TRBV7-7	TRBJ2-5	CASSLLGSSGGSETQYF
TRBV29-1	TRBJ1-3	CSVDGGSGNTIYF
TRBV19	TRBJ2-1	CASIRTSGGDEQFF
TRBV19	TRBJ1-2	CASRRDEIGYTF
TRBV6-5	TRBJ2-1	CASSIENNEQFF